A single sample gave rise to the 20 T cell receptor beta chains below, sequenced in a study of human T cells and chemical hapten exposure. Time point meaning: patch test 3, about 24 weeks after DPC sensitization. Treatment reported: therapeutic diphenylcyclopropenone sensitization with weekly scalp DPC. TCRdb itself ran the RACE reads through MiXCR, one entry per CDR3 protein. The sample has approximately 80,000 distinct CDR3 sequences, approximately 11% seen once. This material consisted of whole blood, taken in connection with sensitization to the hapten diphenylcyclopropenone (DPC). The source of these receptors is a woman in her forties or fifties with alopecia areata. Some clones in this sample may be carry-over from other donors' samples.

This clonotype came up many times. The chain has TRBV29-1 and TRBJ2-7; possibly TRBD2 for D (6 bases). CDR1 and CDR2 (germline): SQVTM, ANQGSEA. The CDR3 runs 14 residues. V was cut by 6 bases and J by 0 bases, with 15 bases left in between. The CDR3 DNA reads as TGCAGCGTCCAGTTGGGACTGAGCTCCTACGAGCAGTACTTC. Translation gives CSVQLGLSSYEQYF.

This clonotype was found many times. The chain links TRBV28 to TRBJ1-1; D is unclear. Trimming removed 10 bases at V and 6 bases at J, with 12 bases between. The CDR3 length is 11 residues. In germline, CDR1 is MDHEN, CDR2 SYDVKM. CDR3 residues: CAIRYGAEAFF. As DNA, the CDR3 is TGTGCCATCCGATACGGGGCTGAAGCTTTCTTT.

This clonotype was detected only a few times. V and J are TRBV29-1 and TRBJ2-5; no reliable D call. Germline V gene lookup returns CDR1 SQVTM and CDR2 ANQGSEA. There are 9 residues in the CDR3. V dropped 1 base and J dropped 9 bases, with 3 bases sitting between them. This CDR3 is CSVEVSQYF. In DNA form, the CDR3 reads TGCAGCGTTGAAGTTTCCCAGTACTTC.

The V gene is TRBV7-9, the J gene TRBJ1-1; 9 bases match TRBD1. Germline V gene lookup returns CDR1 SEHNR and CDR2 FQNEAQ (reference sequence). This CDR3 has 15 residues. V was clipped by 5 bases and J by 7 bases; unmatched bases: 11. CDR3 bases: TGTGCCAGCAGCATTGGGACAGGGAGCGGGGATGAAGCTTTCTTT. The encoded protein is CASSIGTGSGDEAFF.

This clonotype has more than one count but fewer than ten. CDR3 bases: TGCAGCGTAGAAATTCCCTCCATACAGTCCCCTGACAAAAACATTCAGTACTTC. This translates into CSVEIPSIQSPDKNIQYF. The rearrangement joins TRBV29-1 to TRBJ2-4; no reliable D call. V was clipped by 6 bases and J by 3 bases, with 27 bases between them. The CDR3 loop spans 18 amino acids. CDR1 is SQVTM, CDR2 ANQGSEA, per germline.

This clonotype was seen many times. The chain carries TRBV6-6 and TRBJ2-7; 10 positions match TRBD2. Trimming removed 4 bases from V and 2 bases from J; junction bases left unmatched: 5. The CDR3 extends over 15 amino acids. Germline CDR1 MNHNY, CDR2 SVGAGI (reference sequence). CDR3 sequence: CASSFRTSGTYEQYF. In DNA, the CDR3 is TGTGCCAGCAGTTTCCGGACTAGCGGAACCTACGAGCAGTACTTC.

This clonotype was seen many times. The chain couples TRBV5-6 to TRBJ2-1; 8 nucleotides align to TRBD2. V lost 2 bases, J lost 6 bases, and 4 bases stayed unmatched. CDR3 length: 14 amino acids. Germline CDR1 and CDR2: SGHDT and YYEEEE. The CDR3 DNA reads as TGTGCCAGCAGCTTCGTCGGGAGGGCCAATGAGCAGTTCTTC. Encoded protein: CASSFVGRANEQFF.

This clonotype showed up many times. The rearrangement links TRBV28 to TRBJ2-7, with D possibly TRBD2 on 6 matching bases. The CDR3 runs to 14 residues. Germline CDR1 is MDHEN and CDR2 is SYDVKM. The V and J ends lost 3 bases and 4 bases respectively, with 13 bases between them. CDR3 nucleotide sequence: TGTGCCAGCAGTTTGGAGGGGAGGATATACGAGCAGTACTTC. Protein product: CASSLEGRIYEQYF.

This clonotype was recorded a few times. The chain is built from TRBV7-2 and TRBJ2-1; perhaps TRBD2 as D (6 bases). The length of the CDR3 is 16 residues. Per the germline V gene, CDR1 is SGHTA and CDR2 is FQGNSA. Trimming pared 4 bases from V and 3 bases from J, leaving 16 bases between. Here the CDR3 reads CASSSFPGLNYNEQFF. The CDR3 DNA sequence: TGTGCCAGCAGCTCCTTCCCGGGACTGAACTACAATGAGCAGTTCTTC. The full variable domain, completed using reference TRBV7-2 and TRBJ2-1, is GAGVSQSPSNKVTEKGKDVELRCDPISGHTALYWYRQSLGQGLEFLIYFQGNSAPDKSGLPSDRFSAERTGGSVSTLTIQRTQQEDSAVYLCASSSFPGLNYNEQFFGPGTRLTVL.

This clonotype was picked up a small number of times. The chain carries TRBV5-4 and TRBJ2-2, with 9 bases that match TRBD1. Germline V gene lookup returns CDR1 SGHNT and CDR2 YYREEE (reference sequence). J gave up 6 bases and V 4 bases, and 10 bases lay outside the gene matches. There are 16 residues in the CDR3. The DNA for the CDR3 is TGTGCCAGCAGCCGGGAGACAGGGGGGAATTCCGGGGAGCTGTTTTTT. Protein sequence: CASSRETGGNSGELFF.

The chain uses TRBV6-2 or TRBV6-3 and TRBJ2-3, with a possible D match to TRBD2 (6 bases). The germline CDR1 and CDR2 sequences are MNHEY and SVGEGT. The CDR3 covers 15 residues. V was clipped by 1 base and J by 1 base, with 9 bases between them. This CDR3 is CASSYLASGTDTQYF. The CDR3 DNA reads TGTGCCAGCAGTTACTTGGCTAGCGGCACAGATACGCAGTATTTT.

The V and J genes are TRBV10-1 and TRBJ1-3, with D hard to call. Germline CDR1 and CDR2: WNHNN and SYGVQD (reference sequence). CDR3 length: 12 amino acids. The V gene lost 8 bases and the J gene lost 0 bases, with 5 bases spanning the gap. The CDR3 loop is CASGDSGNTIYF. As DNA, the CDR3 is TGCGCCAGCGGGGACTCTGGAAACACCATATATTTT.

At least ten counts were recorded for this clonotype. A much larger clone is a single base away; this may be a read error. The genes are TRBV6-1 and TRBJ1-3; no clear D gene. CDR1 is MNHNS and CDR2 is SASEGT in the germline V gene. Trimming stripped 3 bases from V and 6 bases from J, with 12 bases between. CDR3 length: 14 residues. The DNA for the CDR3 is TGTGCCAGCAGTGATGGGGTCTCCGAAAACACCATATATTTT. This gives the protein CASSDGVSENTIYF.

The genes are TRBV7-2 and TRBJ2-7, with D unresolved. Per the germline V gene, CDR1 is SGHTA and CDR2 is FQGNSA. The CDR3 contains 13 residues. V was cut by 0 bases and J by 6 bases, with 9 bases left in between. CDR3 in amino acids: CASSLALPSEQYF. CDR3 sequence (DNA): TGTGCCAGCAGCTTAGCTCTTCCGTCCGAGCAGTACTTC.

The chain joins TRBV15 to TRBJ2-7; 7 bases align to TRBD1. Germline-derived CDR1 and CDR2 are LNHNV and YYDKDF (reference sequence). Trimming took 3 bases from V and 3 from J; bases not matched to a gene: 2. The CDR3 runs to 13 residues. DNA for the CDR3: TGTGCCACCAGCAGGTCAGGGGGCTACGAGCAGTACTTC. Amino acid sequence: CATSRSGGYEQYF.

In its sample, this clonotype was seen a few times. V usage is TRBV20-1 and J usage is TRBJ2-7; 11 positions match TRBD2. CDR3 length: 16 amino acids. Per germline, CDR1 DFQATT and CDR2 SNEGSKA (reference sequence). V dropped 3 bases and J dropped 5; count of bases not matched to a gene: 12. The CDR3 sequence is CSASPIAGGSGHEQYF. DNA for the CDR3: TGCAGTGCTAGTCCTATAGCGGGAGGGAGCGGGCACGAGCAGTACTTC.

This rearrangement joins TRBV6-6 to TRBJ1-5; TRBD1 is a possible D gene (6 bases). V dropped 6 bases and J dropped 4 bases, with 13 bases sitting between them. From germline, CDR1 is MNHNY and CDR2 SVGAGI (reference sequence). This CDR3 is 14 amino acids long. The CDR3 DNA is TGTGCCAGCAGCCACACAGGGAAGAATCAGCCCCAGCATTTT. This gives the protein CASSHTGKNQPQHF.

The sample holds many counts of this clonotype. The chain recombines TRBV6-2 or TRBV6-3 with TRBJ1-1; D call uncertain. The ends were cut back, 5 bases at V and 7 bases at J, with 5 bases in the middle. CDR3 length: 10 residues. Germline CDR1 MNHEY, CDR2 SVGEGT. CDR3 sequence: CASSRFEAFF. The CDR3 DNA is TGTGCCAGCAGTCGCTTTGAAGCTTTCTTT.

The chain carries TRBV6-5 and TRBJ2-2; 10 nucleotides line up with TRBD2. The length of the CDR3 is 16 residues. Germline assignment: CDR1 MNHEY and CDR2 SVGAGI. Losses at the gene ends were 8 bases for V and 1 base for J; bases not matched to a gene: 7. The CDR3 here is CASRLAGTMNTGELFF. As DNA, the CDR3 is TGTGCCAGCCGACTAGCGGGCACCATGAACACCGGGGAGCTGTTTTTT.

There are a few counts of this clonotype. The chain recombines TRBV5-1 with TRBJ1-3, with no clear D. This CDR3 is built from 15 residues. V was pared by 0 bases and J by 3 bases, with 10 bases between. Germline CDR1 is SGHRS and CDR2 is YFSETQ. CDR3 coding DNA: TGCGCCAGCAGCTTGGCCGGAGGGAATGGAAACACCATATATTTT. Translation gives CASSLAGGNGNTIYF.